The rows below give T cell receptor beta chains drawn from one sample of a study of response to subunit inactivated influenza vaccine. TCRdb analysed the RT-PCR reads with MiXCR anew, one entry per CDR3 protein. The sample consists of over 650,000 distinct CDR3 sequences, around 20% of them appearing once. Sequenced here: PBMCs from blood, sampled around 5 days after vaccination. These receptor sequences come from a man in his fifties or sixties who received an inactivated influenza vaccine. CDR3s include the opening cysteine and the closing phenylalanine or tryptophan. A D gene is named only where the DNA matches it firmly. Some rows have no size entry. The others give once, few or many, or a class for an expanded clone.

v_call	clone_size	j_call	d_call	cdr3_aa	cdr3_nt
TRBV9	few	TRBJ2-2	TRBD2	CASSEPSGGARTGELFF	TGTGCCAGCAGCGAACCGTCGGGGGGGGCGCGCACCGGGGAGCTGTTTTTT
TRBV7-2	few	TRBJ1-6	.	CASSAGQSTNSPLHF	TGTGCCAGCAGCGCCGGACAGAGTACTAATTCACCCCTCCACTTT
TRBV7-9	few	TRBJ2-3	.	CASSLSIEGGDTQYF	TGTGCCAGCAGCTTATCGATCGAGGGAGGAGATACGCAGTATTTT
TRBV7-2	few	TRBJ1-2	.	CASSFVVFRNYGYTF	TGTGCCAGCAGTTTCGTCGTCTTCAGAAACTATGGCTACACCTTC
TRBV15	.	TRBJ2-3	.	CATSAQGGTDTQYF	TGTGCCACCAGCGCACAGGGCGGCACAGATACGCAGTATTTT
TRBV20-1	few	TRBJ1-6	TRBD1	CSARQGSPLHF	TGCAGTGCGCGACAGGGATCACCCCTCCACTTT
TRBV13	.	TRBJ2-7	TRBD1	CASSDRDRESEQYF	TGTGCCAGCAGCGACCGGGACAGGGAGTCCGAGCAGTACTTC
TRBV29-1	few	TRBJ1-1	.	CSVGEMNTEAFF	TGCAGCGTTGGGGAAATGAACACTGAAGCTTTCTTT
TRBV20-1	.	TRBJ2-1	.	CSASDRRGSRYNEQFF	TGCAGTGCTAGCGACAGGAGGGGGAGTAGGTACAATGAGCAGTTCTTC
TRBV9	.	TRBJ1-6	.	CASSEGYRNSPLHF	TGTGCCAGCAGCGAGGGATATAGAAATTCACCCCTCCACTTT
TRBV24-1	.	TRBJ1-2	TRBD1	CATSDGQATNYGYTF	TGTGCCACCAGTGATGGACAGGCTACTAACTATGGCTACACCTTC
TRBV6-2/TRBV6-3	.	TRBJ2-3	TRBD1	CASSFPGQGRHTQYF	TGTGCCAGCAGTTTCCCGGGACAGGGAAGGCATACGCAGTATTTT
TRBV7-8	.	TRBJ1-5	.	CASSLGRHGQPQHF	TGTGCCAGCAGCTTAGGGCGGCACGGTCAGCCCCAGCATTTT
TRBV20-1	.	TRBJ2-1	.	CSASWRGQGNEQFF	TGCAGTGCTAGTTGGCGGGGGCAGGGGAATGAGCAGTTCTTC
TRBV27	few	TRBJ2-2	.	CASSLTYRERTGELFF	TGTGCCAGCAGTTTAACCTACAGGGAACGCACCGGGGAGCTGTTTTTT
TRBV7-2	.	TRBJ2-3	TRBD1	CASSFASLGWGRGTDTQYF	TGTGCCAGCAGCTTCGCCTCCCTTGGATGGGGCAGGGGGACAGATACGCAGTATTTT
TRBV7-9	.	TRBJ2-5	TRBD2	CASSPTSGHQETQYF	TGTGCCAGCAGCCCGACTAGCGGTCACCAAGAGACCCAGTACTTC
TRBV20-1	.	TRBJ2-1	TRBD1	CSANRGETYNEQFF	TGCAGTGCTAACAGGGGCGAGACGTACAATGAGCAGTTCTTC
TRBV24-1	many	TRBJ2-3	TRBD1	CATSDPGQGVTDTQYF	TGTGCCACCAGTGATCCGGGACAGGGGGTCACAGATACGCAGTATTTT
TRBV7-2	few	TRBJ2-5	.	CASSLELGTQYF	TGTGCCAGCAGCTTAGAGCTCGGGACCCAGTACTTC
TRBV12-3/TRBV12-4	.	TRBJ1-1	.	CASSLSASGRTEAFF	TGTGCCAGCAGTTTATCCGCATCTGGGAGGACTGAAGCTTTCTTT
TRBV12-3/TRBV12-4	.	TRBJ2-3	.	CASTKDAFSTDTQYF	TGTGCCAGCACCAAGGACGCCTTTAGCACAGATACGCAGTATTTT
TRBV20-1	many	TRBJ1-1	.	CSANSGRMNTEAFF	TGCAGTGCCAACTCCGGGCGGATGAACACTGAAGCTTTCTTT
TRBV4-3	few	TRBJ2-7	.	CASSQDPAIRSYEQYF	TGCGCCAGCAGCCAAGATCCGGCTATTCGCTCCTACGAGCAGTACTTC
TRBV20-1	few	TRBJ1-2	.	CSAPWGDFRGGYTF	TGCAGTGCTCCCTGGGGGGACTTTAGAGGCGGCTACACCTTC
TRBV10-3	.	TRBJ2-7	TRBD1	CAISVDDRDYEQYF	TGTGCCATCAGTGTCGACGACAGGGACTACGAGCAGTACTTC
TRBV24-1	.	TRBJ2-1	.	CATSGSGWDEQFF	TGTGCCACCAGTGGGTCAGGGTGGGATGAGCAGTTCTTC
TRBV20-1	.	TRBJ2-2	TRBD1	CSARDPGQGAAGELFF	TGCAGTGCTAGAGATCCGGGACAGGGGGCCGCCGGGGAGCTGTTTTTT
TRBV20-1	few	TRBJ2-5	.	CSASGGDLQWETQYF	TGCAGTGCTTCGGGCGGGGACCTCCAGTGGGAGACCCAGTACTTC
TRBV24-1	.	TRBJ2-1	.	CATSDPMREQFF	TGTGCCACCAGTGACCCTATGAGGGAGCAGTTCTTC
TRBV5-1	.	TRBJ1-2	.	CASSLAEGVDYGYTF	TGCGCCAGCAGCTTGGCTGAGGGCGTTGACTATGGCTACACCTTC
TRBV28	few	TRBJ2-7	TRBD1	CASSGAAGTGMDYEQYF	TGTGCCAGCAGCGGCGCCGCCGGGACAGGGATGGATTACGAGCAGTACTTC
TRBV6-2/TRBV6-3	few	TRBJ2-7	TRBD1	CASSRQGRRNEQYF	TGTGCCAGCAGTCGACAGGGCAGACGGAACGAGCAGTACTTC
TRBV20-1	once	TRBJ1-1	.	CSAEKEVYAFF	TGCAGTGCGGAAAAGGAGGTGTATGCTTTCTTT
TRBV5-1	.	TRBJ2-1	TRBD1	CASSYDRDFNNEQFF	TGCGCCAGCAGCTATGACAGGGATTTCAACAATGAGCAGTTCTTC
TRBV12-3/TRBV12-4	few	TRBJ2-2	.	CASSPMGFPGELFF	TGTGCCAGCAGTCCGATGGGGTTCCCCGGGGAGCTGTTTTTT
TRBV15	few	TRBJ2-7	.	CATSSEGSLSSYEQYF	TGTGCCACCAGCAGTGAGGGGAGCCTCAGCTCCTACGAGCAGTACTTC
TRBV28	many	TRBJ2-3	.	CASRGGGGDTQYF	TGTGCCAGCAGAGGGGGGGGTGGGGATACGCAGTATTTT
TRBV29-1	many	TRBJ1-2	.	CSVDPGEDYGYTF	TGCAGCGTTGACCCCGGGGAAGACTATGGCTACACCTTC
TRBV20-1	.	TRBJ2-7	.	CSAAAGTIPYEQYF	TGCAGTGCTGCGGCCGGGACAATTCCCTACGAGCAGTACTTC
TRBV12-3/TRBV12-4	.	TRBJ1-6	TRBD1	CASSLSGTVVLPLHF	TGTGCCAGCAGTTTGTCCGGGACAGTGGTTTTACCCCTCCACTTT
TRBV25-1	.	TRBJ2-5	TRBD1	CASSGRPTGQGIAETQYF	TGTGCCAGCAGTGGTAGACCTACAGGACAGGGGATAGCAGAGACCCAGTACTTC
TRBV12-3/TRBV12-4	few	TRBJ2-7	TRBD2	CASSQLRGGEQYF	TGTGCCAGCAGCCAACTCCGGGGGGGCGAGCAGTACTTC
TRBV11-2	few	TRBJ2-1	TRBD2	CASSPRPGTSAPLSYNEQFF	TGTGCCAGCAGCCCTAGACCGGGGACTAGCGCCCCCCTTAGTTACAATGAGCAGTTCTTC
TRBV9	.	TRBJ2-3	TRBD2	CASSVGSGAGGLNTQYF	TGTGCCAGCAGCGTAGGGTCCGGAGCGGGGGGGCTGAATACGCAGTATTTT
TRBV10-3	few	TRBJ1-6	TRBD1	CAISPDRVNSPLHF	TGTGCCATCAGTCCCGACAGGGTTAATTCACCCCTCCACTTT
TRBV12-3/TRBV12-4	.	TRBJ2-6	.	CASRLEKTSGANVLTF	TGTGCCAGCAGACTGGAGAAAACATCTGGGGCCAACGTCCTGACTTTC
TRBV5-1	.	TRBJ2-7	TRBD1	CASSGGQPYEQYF	TGCGCCAGCAGCGGGGGACAGCCCTACGAGCAGTACTTC
TRBV15	few	TRBJ2-1	TRBD2	CATSRDLSGGVDEQFF	TGTGCCACCAGCAGGGATCTGAGCGGGGGGGTCGATGAGCAGTTCTTC
TRBV12-3/TRBV12-4	many	TRBJ2-2	.	CASSSQGLGTGELFF	TGTGCCAGCAGTTCCCAGGGTCTCGGCACCGGGGAGCTGTTTTTT
TRBV20-1	.	TRBJ2-5	.	CSARVPRGQETQYF	TGCAGTGCTAGAGTGCCCAGGGGCCAAGAGACCCAGTACTTC
TRBV5-1	few	TRBJ2-7	.	CASSLDATQHYEQYF	TGCGCCAGCAGCTTAGATGCTACCCAACACTACGAGCAGTACTTC
TRBV5-1	.	TRBJ2-5	TRBD2	CASSSGASGGQETQYF	TGCGCCAGCAGCTCCGGGGCTAGCGGGGGCCAAGAGACCCAGTACTTC
TRBV7-8	.	TRBJ2-5	TRBD2	CASSLSGLAFQETQYF	TGTGCCAGCAGCTTATCGGGACTAGCTTTCCAAGAGACCCAGTACTTC
TRBV2	.	TRBJ1-1	TRBD1	CASSGGDSLNTEAFF	TGTGCCAGCAGCGGGGGGGACAGCCTGAACACTGAAGCTTTCTTT
TRBV7-2	many	TRBJ2-7	.	CASSHLGPSYEQYF	TGTGCCAGCAGCCACTTGGGACCCTCCTACGAGCAGTACTTC
TRBV28	.	TRBJ1-6	.	CASGMGQADSSYNSPLHF	TGTGCCAGCGGGATGGGACAAGCGGACAGCTCCTATAATTCACCCCTCCACTTT